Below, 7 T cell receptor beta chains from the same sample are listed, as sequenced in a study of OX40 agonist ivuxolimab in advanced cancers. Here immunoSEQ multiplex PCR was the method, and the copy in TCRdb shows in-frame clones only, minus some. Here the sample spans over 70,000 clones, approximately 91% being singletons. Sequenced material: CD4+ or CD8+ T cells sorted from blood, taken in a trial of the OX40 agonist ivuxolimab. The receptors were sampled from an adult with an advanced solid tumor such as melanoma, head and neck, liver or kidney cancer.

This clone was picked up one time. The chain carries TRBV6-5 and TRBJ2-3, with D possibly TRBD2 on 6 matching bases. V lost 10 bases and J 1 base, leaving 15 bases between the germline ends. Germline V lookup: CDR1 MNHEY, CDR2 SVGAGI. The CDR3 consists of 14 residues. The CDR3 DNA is TGTGCCACCAGCCGGGACTTCCGCACAGATACGCAGTATTTT. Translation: CATSRDFRTDTQYF.

The CDR3 DNA sequence: TGTGCCAGCAGCCGGGCCCTGGCGGGGGGCAGGACAGATACGCAGTATTTT. Amino acids: CASSRALAGGRTDTQYF. V is TRBV27 and J is TRBJ2-3, with TRBD2 matching 8 bases. V trimming: 6 bases; J trimming: 3 bases; junction bases outside the gene matches: 14. This CDR3 region has 17 residues. Germline V gene sequence: CDR1 MNHEY, CDR2 SMNVEV (reference sequence).

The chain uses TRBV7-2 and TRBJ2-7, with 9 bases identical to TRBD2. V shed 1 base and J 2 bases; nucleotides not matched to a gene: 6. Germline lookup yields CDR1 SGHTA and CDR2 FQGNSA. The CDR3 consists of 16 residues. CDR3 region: CASSLESTSGAYEQYF. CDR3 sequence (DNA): TGTGCCAGCAGCTTAGAGTCGACTAGCGGAGCCTACGAGCAGTACTTC.

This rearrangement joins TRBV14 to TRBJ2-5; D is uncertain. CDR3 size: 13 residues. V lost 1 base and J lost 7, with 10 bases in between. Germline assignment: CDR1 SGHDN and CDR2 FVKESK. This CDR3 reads CASSQGGPGTQYF. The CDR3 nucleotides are TGTGCCAGCAGCCAAGGAGGCCCCGGGACCCAGTACTTC.

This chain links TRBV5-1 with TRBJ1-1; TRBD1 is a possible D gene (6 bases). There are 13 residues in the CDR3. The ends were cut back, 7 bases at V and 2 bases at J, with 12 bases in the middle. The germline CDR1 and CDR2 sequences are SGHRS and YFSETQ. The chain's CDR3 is CASGIQGNTEAFF. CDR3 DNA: TGCGCCAGCGGAATACAGGGAAACACTGAAGCTTTCTTT.

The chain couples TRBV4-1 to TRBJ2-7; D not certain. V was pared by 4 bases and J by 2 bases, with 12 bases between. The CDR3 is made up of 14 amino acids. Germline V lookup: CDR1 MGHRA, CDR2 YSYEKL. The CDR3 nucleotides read TGCGCCAGCAGCCCTCGTTCAGAACCCTACGAGCAGTACTTC. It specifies CASSPRSEPYEQYF.

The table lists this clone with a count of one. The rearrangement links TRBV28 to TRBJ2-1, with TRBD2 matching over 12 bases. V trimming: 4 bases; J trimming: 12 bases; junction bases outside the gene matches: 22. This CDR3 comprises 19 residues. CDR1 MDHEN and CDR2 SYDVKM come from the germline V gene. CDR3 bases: TGTGCCAGCAGTTCCCCCTCGCCTAGCGGGAGGGCTTCCTTAATCAGGCAGTTCTTC. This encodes CASSSPSPSGRASLIRQFF. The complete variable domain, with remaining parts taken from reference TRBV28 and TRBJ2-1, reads DVKVTQSSRYLVKRTGEKVFLECVQDMDHENMFWYRQDPGLGLRLIYFSYDVKMKEKGDIPEGYSVSREKKERFSLILESASTNQTSMYLCASSSPSPSGRASLIRQFFGPGTRLTVL.